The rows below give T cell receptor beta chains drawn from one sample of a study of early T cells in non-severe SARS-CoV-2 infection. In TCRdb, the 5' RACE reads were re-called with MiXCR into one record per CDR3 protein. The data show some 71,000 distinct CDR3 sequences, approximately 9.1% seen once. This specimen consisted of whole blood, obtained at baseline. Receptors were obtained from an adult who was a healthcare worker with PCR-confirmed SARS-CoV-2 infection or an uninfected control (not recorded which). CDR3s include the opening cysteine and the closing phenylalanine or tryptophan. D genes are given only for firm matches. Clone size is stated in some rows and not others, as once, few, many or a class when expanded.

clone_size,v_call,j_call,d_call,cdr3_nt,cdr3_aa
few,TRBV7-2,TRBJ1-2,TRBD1,TGTGCCAGCAGCTTAGATATGACAGGGAATGGCTACACCTTC,CASSLDMTGNGYTF
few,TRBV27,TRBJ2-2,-,TGTGCCAGCGGAGTACGGACCGGGGAGCTGTTTTTT,CASGVRTGELFF
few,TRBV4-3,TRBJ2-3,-,TGCGCCAGCAGCCAAGACCGGGGAAGCACAGATACGCAGTATTTT,CASSQDRGSTDTQYF
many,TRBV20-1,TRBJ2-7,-,TGCAGTGCATCCGGAGGGCTTCGCTACGAGCAGTACTTC,CSASGGLRYEQYF
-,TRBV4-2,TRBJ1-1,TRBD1,TGTGCCAGCAGCCGCCTACTACCCGACAGGGTACAAAGCACCAACACTGAAGCTTTCTTT,CASSRLLPDRVQSTNTEAFF
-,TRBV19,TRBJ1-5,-,TGTGCCAGTAGTATAAAGTCTTCCGATCAGCCCCAGCATTTT,CASSIKSSDQPQHF
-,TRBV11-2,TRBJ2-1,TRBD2,TGTGCCAGCAGCTTGACTAGCGGGAGAGTGGGTGAGCAGTTCTTC,CASSLTSGRVGEQFF
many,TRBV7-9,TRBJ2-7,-,TGTGCCAGCAGCCCACAGGTTACCACCTACGAGCAGTACTTC,CASSPQVTTYEQYF
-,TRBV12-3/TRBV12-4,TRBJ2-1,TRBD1,TGTGCCAGCAGTGATCTCCGGGACAGGTACAATGAGCAGTTCTTC,CASSDLRDRYNEQFF
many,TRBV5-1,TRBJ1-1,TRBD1,TGCGCCAGCAGATCCGGACAGGGGGCTTCGGAAGCTTTCTTT,CASRSGQGASEAFF
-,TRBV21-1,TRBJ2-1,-,TGTGCCAGCAGGATTACGTTACAGGGGCCCTACAATGAGCAGTTCTTC,CASRITLQGPYNEQFF
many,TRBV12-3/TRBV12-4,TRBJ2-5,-,TGTGCCAGCAGTTTAGGGTCGTTGGAGACCCAGTACTTC,CASSLGSLETQYF
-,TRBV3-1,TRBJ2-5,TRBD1,TGTGCCAGCAGCTACTCATACAGGGGGCATGAGACCCAGTACTTC,CASSYSYRGHETQYF
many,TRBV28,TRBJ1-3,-,TGTGCCAGCAGTCGCAGGGGCTCTGGAAACACCATATATTTT,CASSRRGSGNTIYF
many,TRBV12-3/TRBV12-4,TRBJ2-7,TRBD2,TGTGCCAGCAGCCTCGACGGGACTAGCGACTACGAGCAGTACTTC,CASSLDGTSDYEQYF
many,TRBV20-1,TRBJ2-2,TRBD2,TGCAGTGCTAGAGGGGGACTAGCGGGAGTCGTCGGGGAGCTGTTTTTT,CSARGGLAGVVGELFF
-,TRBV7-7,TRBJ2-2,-,TGTGCCAGCAGCTTAAGTAATAAGAACACCGGGGAGCTGTTTTTT,CASSLSNKNTGELFF
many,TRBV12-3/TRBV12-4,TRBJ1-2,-,TGTGCCAGCAGTTTGGGCAGGGCGGTCTTGAGGGATGGCTACACCTTC,CASSLGRAVLRDGYTF
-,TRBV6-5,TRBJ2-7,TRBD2,TGTGCCAGCAGGAACAGACTAGCGGGATCCTACGAGCAGTACTTC,CASRNRLAGSYEQYF
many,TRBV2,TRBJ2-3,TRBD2,TGTGCCAGCAGAGCAACTAGCGGGGCCGCCGGTACGCAGTATTTT,CASRATSGAAGTQYF
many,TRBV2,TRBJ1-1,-,TGTGCCAGCAGTGGCTCCCTACCCCCAAGGGACACTGAAGCTTTCTTT,CASSGSLPPRDTEAFF
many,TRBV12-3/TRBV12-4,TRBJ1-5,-,TGTGCCAGCAGTTTAGGGGTTCAGCCCCAGCATTTT,CASSLGVQPQHF
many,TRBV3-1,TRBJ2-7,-,TGTGCCAGCAGCAAAGGGAGTTCCTCCTACGAGCAGTACTTC,CASSKGSSSYEQYF
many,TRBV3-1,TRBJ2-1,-,TGTGCCAGCAGCCAGGTACGGCTATCAATCTACAATGAGCAGTTCTTC,CASSQVRLSIYNEQFF
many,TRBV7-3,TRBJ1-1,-,TGTGCCAGCAGCTTCCAAAGCATGAACACTGAAGCTTTCTTT,CASSFQSMNTEAFF
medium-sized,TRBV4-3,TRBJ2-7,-,TGCGCCAGCAGCCAAGACCCCGGACAGACCTACTACGAGCAGTACTTC,CASSQDPGQTYYEQYF
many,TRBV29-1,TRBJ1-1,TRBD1,TGCAGCGTTGTGGTCGGGACAGGGCCGAACACTGAAGCTTTCTTT,CSVVVGTGPNTEAFF
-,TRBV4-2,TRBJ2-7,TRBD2,TGTGCCAGCAGCCAAGATCCCAGCGGGAACTACGAGCAGTACTTC,CASSQDPSGNYEQYF
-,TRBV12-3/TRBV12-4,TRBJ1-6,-,TGTGCCAGCAGTTTTTCGAGAGGCCGTAATTCACCCCTCCACTTT,CASSFSRGRNSPLHF
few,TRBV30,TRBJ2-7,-,TGTGCCTGGGACAGCTCCTACGAGCAGTACTTC,CAWDSSYEQYF
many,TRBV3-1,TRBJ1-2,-,TGTGCCAGCAGCCAAGACAGGGACCGCACCTTC,CASSQDRDRTF
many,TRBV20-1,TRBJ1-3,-,TGCAGTGCTAGGGCCGAGAACTCTGGAAACACCATATATTTT,CSARAENSGNTIYF
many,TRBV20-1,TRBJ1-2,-,TGCAGTGCTAGAGACCTCTCCCGGGGGGGATACTATGGCTACACCTTC,CSARDLSRGGYYGYTF
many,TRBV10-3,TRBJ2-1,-,TGTGCCATCAGTGAGATCGGTGAGCAGTTCTTC,CAISEIGEQFF
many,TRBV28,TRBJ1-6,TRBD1,TGTGCCAGCAGGCTCCAGGGGGACACCTATAATTCACCCCTCCACTTT,CASRLQGDTYNSPLHF
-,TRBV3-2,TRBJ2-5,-,TGTGCCAGCAGCCAAGTCGGGGGGCAAGAGACCCAGTACTTC,CASSQVGGQETQYF
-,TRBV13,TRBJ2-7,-,TGTGCCAGCAGCTTAGGCCAGGAGAGCTCCTACGAGCAGTACTTC,CASSLGQESSYEQYF
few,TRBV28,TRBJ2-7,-,TGTGCCAGCAACCGCCCGGGCAGGGTCCTTTACGAGCAGTACTTC,CASNRPGRVLYEQYF
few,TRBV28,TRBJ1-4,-,TGTGCCAGCAGTTTAGCGGGTGCAACTAATGAAAAACTGTTTTTT,CASSLAGATNEKLFF
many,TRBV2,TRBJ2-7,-,TGTGCCAGCAGGAGTAGAGTTTTCAACGAGCAGTACTTC,CASRSRVFNEQYF
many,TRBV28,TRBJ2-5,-,TGTGCCAGCACCACAGGCTCCCAAGAGACCCAGTACTTC,CASTTGSQETQYF
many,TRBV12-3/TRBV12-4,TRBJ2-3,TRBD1,TGTGCCAGCAGTGGAACGGGACAGGGCGCGACAGATACGCAGTATTTT,CASSGTGQGATDTQYF
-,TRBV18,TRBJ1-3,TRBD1,TGTGCCAGCTCACCAGGACAGGGACTTGGAAACACCATATATTTT,CASSPGQGLGNTIYF
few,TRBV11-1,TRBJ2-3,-,TGTGCCAGCAGAACTGACATGGACCAACGCACAGATACGCAGTATTTT,CASRTDMDQRTDTQYF
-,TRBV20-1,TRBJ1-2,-,TGCAGTGCGGGAGGGCGAGACTATGGCTACACCTTC,CSAGGRDYGYTF
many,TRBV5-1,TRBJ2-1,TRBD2,TGCGCCAGCAAGGCTAGCGGGAGCAATGAGCAGTTCTTC,CASKASGSNEQFF
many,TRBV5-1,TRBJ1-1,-,TGCGCCAGCAGCTTAAACAGCATGAACACTGAAGCTTTCTTT,CASSLNSMNTEAFF
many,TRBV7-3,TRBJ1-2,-,TGTGCCAGCAGCTTAACGTCCGGGGATTATGGCTACACCTTC,CASSLTSGDYGYTF
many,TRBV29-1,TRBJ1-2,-,TGCAGCGTTGGGGACATCTATGGCTACACCTTC,CSVGDIYGYTF
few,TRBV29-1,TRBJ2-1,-,TGCAGCGTTGAAGGTAGCAACCAGGGACACCCTTACAATGAGCAGTTCTTC,CSVEGSNQGHPYNEQFF
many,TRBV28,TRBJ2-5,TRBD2,TGTGCCAGCAGTTTAGGTCCGGGAGGGAGGGAAGAGACCCAGTACTTC,CASSLGPGGREETQYF